Presented here are 4 T cell receptor beta chains from one specimen sequenced in a study of shared clonotypes between healthy human individuals. Sequencing was performed with immunoSEQ multiplex PCR; in TCRdb, only in-frame clones are kept and a portion is missing. In the table there are more than 550,000 clones, less than 95% of which are singletons. The sample consisted of memory CD8+ T cells from PBMCs. Subset noted: CD45RO+ cells pooled with CCR7-negative TemRA cells. The receptors come from a man younger than 35 in good health. Some clones in this sample may be carry-over from other donors' samples.

The chain combines TRBV27 with TRBJ2-1; no clear D. With 5 bases removed from V and 7 bases from J, the gap between germline ends came to 12 bases. Germline assignment: CDR1 MNHEY and CDR2 SMNVEV (reference sequence). The CDR3 runs to 13 residues. As DNA, the CDR3 is TGTGCCAGCAGTCCCAACCCCCCTAATGAGCAGTTCTTC. Translation: CASSPNPPNEQFF.

About this clone itself: Only one base separates this from a far larger clonotype, so it likely reflects a read error. The chain joins TRBV11-2 to TRBJ2-7; D remains unclear. This CDR3 is built from 12 residues. Germline V lookup: CDR1 SGHAT, CDR2 FQNNGV. V lost 5 bases and J 2 bases, leaving 7 bases between the germline ends. Here the CDR3 reads CASSPRAYEQYF. The CDR3 nucleotides read TGTGCCAGCAGCCCCCGGGCCTACGAGCAGTACTTC.

The chain carries TRBV9 and TRBJ2-3; no reliable D call. The CDR3 covers 12 residues. The V gene lost 1 base and the J gene lost 5 bases, with 5 bases spanning the gap. Germline V gives CDR1 SGDLS, CDR2 YYNGEE. The CDR3 reads CASSVTVDTQYF. In DNA, the CDR3 is TGTGCCAGCAGCGTAACTGTAGATACGCAGTATTTT.

The rearrangement uses TRBV6-5 and TRBJ2-1; 9 bases align to TRBD2. The V gene end was trimmed by 9 bases and the J gene end by 9 bases; junction bases not matched to a gene: 9. The germline CDR1 and CDR2 sequences are MNHEY and SVGAGI. The CDR3 is 13 residues long. The chain's CDR3 is CASGGSGSSEQFF. CDR3 nucleotides: TGTGCCAGTGGGGGTAGCGGGAGCAGTGAGCAGTTCTTC.